The 6 T cell receptor beta chains presented below share a single source sample, sequenced in a study of CD8+CD57+ T cells in acquired aplastic anemia. The TCR beta profiling, which covered VDJ combination and CDR3 sequence, was carried out using genomic DNA as the template. TCRdb re-called the reads with MiXCR, one entry per CDR3 protein. Here the sample spans just over 400,000 distinct CDR3 sequences, 65% to 80% being singletons. Sequencing was performed on sorted CD4+, CD8+, or CD8+CD57+ T cells (not recorded which) from PBMCs. The source is a human donor in good health, serving as a control.

In this sample, this clonotype turned up many times. This chain uses TRBV7-8 with TRBJ2-5; 12 bases are a match to TRBD2. Germline CDR1 SGHVS, CDR2 FQNEAQ. Trimming cost V 1 base and J 4 bases; bases outside gene matches: 10. CDR3 length: 18 amino acids. CDR3 coding DNA: TGTGCCAGCAGCTTAGTTTCAACTAGCGGGGGGAGGAGAGAGACCCAGTACTTC. It translates to CASSLVSTSGGRRETQYF.

The chain links TRBV20-1 to TRBJ1-4; D remains ambiguous. Germline values: CDR1 DFQATT, CDR2 SNEGSKA (reference sequence). This CDR3 has 13 residues. V gave up 2 bases and J gave up 7 bases, with 11 bases separating them. CDR3 in amino acids: CSARRHTIEKLFF. As DNA, the CDR3 is TGCAGTGCTAGAAGGCACACAATTGAAAAACTGTTTTTT.

As concerns this clonotype: A junction boundary mismatches the germline segment, possibly from a read error. This chain uses TRBV9 with TRBJ1-2; no definite D call. Looked up from germline, CDR1 is SGDLS and CDR2 is YYNGEE. This CDR3 comprises 14 residues. In DNA form, the CDR3 reads TGCGCCAGCAGCTTCCCTACTGGAGGGTATGGCTACACCTTC. Protein product: CASSFPTGGYGYTF.

This clonotype was seen at least ten times. V is TRBV19 and J is TRBJ1-2; maybe TRBD1 (6 bases). The CDR3 is 17 amino acids. V was pared by 4 bases and J by 6 bases, with 24 bases between. The germline V gene has CDR1 LNHDA and CDR2 SQIVND (reference sequence). The DNA of the CDR3 is TGTGCCAGTAGTAGCTCCTACAGGGACCGCATTGTACATGGCTACACCTTC. Translated: CASSSSYRDRIVHGYTF.

This rearrangement joins TRBV19 to TRBJ2-6, with TRBD2 as a possible D gene (6 bases). Germline V gene sequence: CDR1 LNHDA, CDR2 SQIVND (reference sequence). The CDR3 has 17 amino acids. V was pared by 3 bases and J by 11 bases, with 23 bases between. The CDR3 coding sequence is TGTGCCAGTAGTATGGGCGGAGGGCACGGTGGGACTGACGTCCTGACTTTC. Translated: CASSMGGGHGGTDVLTF. Drawing the rest from reference TRBV19 and TRBJ2-6, the complete variable domain is DGGITQSPKYLFRKEGQNVTLSCEQNLNHDAMYWYRQDPGQGLRLIYYSQIVNDFQKGDIAEGYSVSREKKESFPLTVTSAQKNPTAFYLCASSMGGGHGGTDVLTFGAGSRLTVL.

This rearrangement joins TRBV12-3 or TRBV12-4 to TRBJ1-1, with D unresolved. V lost 8 bases and J lost 2, with 6 bases in between. The CDR3 is made up of 11 amino acids. CDR3 protein: CASARNTEAFF. CDR3 sequence (DNA): TGTGCCAGCGCCCGAAACACTGAAGCTTTCTTT.